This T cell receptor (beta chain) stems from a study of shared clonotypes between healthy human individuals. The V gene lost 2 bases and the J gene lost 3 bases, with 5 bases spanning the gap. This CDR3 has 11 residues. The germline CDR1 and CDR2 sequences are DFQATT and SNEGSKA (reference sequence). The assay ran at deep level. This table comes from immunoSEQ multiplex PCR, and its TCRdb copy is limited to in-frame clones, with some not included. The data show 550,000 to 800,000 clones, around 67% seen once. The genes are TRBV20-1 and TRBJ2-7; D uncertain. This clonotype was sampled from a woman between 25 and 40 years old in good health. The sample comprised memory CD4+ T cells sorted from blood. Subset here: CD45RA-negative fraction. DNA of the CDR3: TGCAGTGCTAGAAGCGACTACGAGCAGTACTTC. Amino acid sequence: CSARSDYEQYF.